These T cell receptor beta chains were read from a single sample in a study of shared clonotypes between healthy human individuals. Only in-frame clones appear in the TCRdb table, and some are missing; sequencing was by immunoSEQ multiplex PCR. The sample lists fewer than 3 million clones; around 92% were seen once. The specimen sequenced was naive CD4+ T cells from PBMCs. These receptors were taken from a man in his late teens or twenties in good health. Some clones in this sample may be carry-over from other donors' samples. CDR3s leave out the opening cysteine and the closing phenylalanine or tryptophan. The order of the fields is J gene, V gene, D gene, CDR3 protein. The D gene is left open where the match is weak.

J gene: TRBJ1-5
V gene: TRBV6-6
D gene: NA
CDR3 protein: ASSRTLGDQPQH

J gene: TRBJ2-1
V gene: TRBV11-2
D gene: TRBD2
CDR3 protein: ASSSTSGRAHEQF

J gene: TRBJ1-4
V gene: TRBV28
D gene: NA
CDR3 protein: ASRRTGPNEKLF

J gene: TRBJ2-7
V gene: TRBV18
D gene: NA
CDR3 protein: ASSPTDSYEQY

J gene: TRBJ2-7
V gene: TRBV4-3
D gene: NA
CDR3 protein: ASSQDGRSFYEQY

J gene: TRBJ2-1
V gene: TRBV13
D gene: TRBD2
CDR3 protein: ASTLLRGVGEQF

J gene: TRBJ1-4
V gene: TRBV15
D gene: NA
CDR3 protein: ATSRGLTEGANEKLF

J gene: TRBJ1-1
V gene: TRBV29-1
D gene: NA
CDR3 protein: SVGGVGYTEAF

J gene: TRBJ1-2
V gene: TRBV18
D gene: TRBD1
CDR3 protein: ASSPARQGAFGDYGYT

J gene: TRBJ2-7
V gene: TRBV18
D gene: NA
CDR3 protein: ASSPRSGASYEQY

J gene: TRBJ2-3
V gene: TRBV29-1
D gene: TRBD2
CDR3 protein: SGSGRVTDTQY

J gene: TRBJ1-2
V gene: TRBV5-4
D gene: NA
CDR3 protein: ASSSGDGYGYT

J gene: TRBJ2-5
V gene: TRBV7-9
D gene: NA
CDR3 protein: ASSLRHDLQETQY

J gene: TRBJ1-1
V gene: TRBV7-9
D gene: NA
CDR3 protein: ASSLVMGGGEAF

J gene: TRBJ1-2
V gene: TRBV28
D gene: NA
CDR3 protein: ASSLYYGGTNYGYT

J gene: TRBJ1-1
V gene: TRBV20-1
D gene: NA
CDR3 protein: RVPQGSEAF